Listed below are T cell receptor beta chains from one sample, sequenced in a study of cytomegalovirus exposure and HLA in healthy donors. TCRdb's table, derived via immunoSEQ multiplex PCR, lists solely in-frame clones and lacks some. The table shows roughly 330,000 clones, with around 90% occurring only once. Material for sequencing was PBMCs. The receptors here all came from a woman in her twenties or thirties in good health and CMV-seropositive. Both conserved end residues are part of each CDR3. The D gene is left open where the match is weak. Clone size, where shown, is once, few, many, or a class for clones that have expanded.

V gene	J gene	clone size	D gene	CDR3 protein	CDR3 DNA
TRBV14	TRBJ1-1	NA	NA	CASSQDLTSEAFF	TGTGCCAGCAGCCAAGATCTCACCTCTGAAGCTTTCTTT
TRBV25-1	TRBJ2-5	NA	TRBD2	CASSRTLLAGGLETQYF	TGTGCCAGCAGTCGGACACTACTAGCGGGGGGACTCGAGACCCAGTACTTC
TRBV5-5	TRBJ2-7	NA	NA	CASSFGLSYEQYF	TGTGCCAGCAGCTTTGGTCTCAGCTACGAGCAGTACTTC
TRBV7-3	TRBJ2-1	NA	NA	CASSLTRDSYNEQFF	TGTGCCAGCAGCTTAACGAGAGACTCTTACAATGAGCAGTTCTTC
TRBV6-4	TRBJ1-5	NA	TRBD1	CASSATGEGQPQHF	TGTGCCAGCAGCGCGACAGGGGAGGGCCAGCCCCAGCATTTT
TRBV30	TRBJ2-5	once	NA	CAWSGPGVSETQYF	TGTGCCTGGAGTGGTCCGGGAGTGTCAGAGACCCAGTACTTC
TRBV27	TRBJ2-7	NA	TRBD1	CASSWGTGDEQYF	TGTGCCAGCAGTTGGGGGACAGGGGATGAGCAGTACTTC
TRBV5-4	TRBJ2-2	NA	NA	CASSFRQPPGELFF	TGTGCCAGCAGCTTTCGACAGCCTCCCGGGGAGCTGTTTTTT
TRBV9	TRBJ2-3	NA	NA	CASSVELYNTDTQYF	TGTGCCAGCAGCGTAGAGCTGTACAACACAGATACGCAGTATTTT
TRBV28	TRBJ1-5	NA	NA	CASRLYRSNQPQHF	TGTGCCAGCAGGCTCTACAGGAGCAATCAGCCCCAGCATTTT
TRBV9	TRBJ1-2	NA	NA	CASSVAVGDGYTF	TGTGCCAGCAGCGTAGCAGTAGGCGATGGCTACACCTTC
TRBV2	TRBJ2-6	NA	NA	CASSWDFSGANVLTF	TGTGCCAGCAGTTGGGACTTTTCTGGGGCCAACGTCCTGACTTTC
TRBV28	TRBJ2-7	NA	TRBD1	CASSPSYGTVDSYEQYF	TGTGCCAGCAGTCCAAGTTACGGGACAGTCGACTCCTACGAGCAGTACTTC
TRBV5-1	TRBJ2-7	NA	NA	CASRPAGDFRSYEQYF	TGCGCCAGCAGGCCCGCAGGGGACTTTCGCTCCTACGAGCAGTACTTC
TRBV30	TRBJ2-3	NA	NA	CAWSGILSTDTQYF	TGTGCCTGGAGTGGGATACTCTCGACAGATACGCAGTATTTT
TRBV13	TRBJ1-2	NA	TRBD1	CASSLGDRGQDEYGYTF	TGTGCCAGCAGCTTAGGGGACAGGGGGCAGGATGAGTATGGCTACACCTTC
TRBV10-3	TRBJ2-7	NA	NA	CAISVAGRGSYEQYF	TGTGCCATCAGTGTGGCGGGTAGGGGGTCCTACGAGCAGTACTTC
TRBV6-1	TRBJ2-3	once	TRBD1	CASSEASGGRTDTQYF	TGTGCCAGCAGTGAAGCTTCAGGGGGTCGCACAGATACGCAGTATTTT
TRBV28	TRBJ1-5	NA	TRBD1	CASSQYRGNQPQHF	TGTGCCAGCAGTCAGTACAGGGGGAATCAGCCCCAGCATTTT
TRBV27	TRBJ2-5	once	NA	CASSPLDRTQETQYF	TGTGCCAGCAGTCCATTAGACAGGACCCAAGAGACCCAGTACTTC
TRBV5-1	TRBJ2-1	NA	NA	CASRSQARNEQFF	TGCGCCAGCAGGTCTCAGGCCCGCAATGAGCAGTTCTTC
TRBV2	TRBJ1-5	NA	TRBD1	CASSEGGQGGWQPQHF	TGTGCCAGCAGTGAGGGGGGACAGGGAGGGTGGCAGCCCCAGCATTTT